The 20 T cell receptor beta chains in this list originate from one sample, sequenced in a study of T cell responses to AZD1222 COVID-19 vaccine. Generated by immunoSEQ multiplex PCR, the TCRdb table keeps only in-frame clones and is missing some. The sample carries about 64,000 clones, around nine tenths recorded once. The sequencing here drew on peripheral blood, taken 28 days after the second dose of the MenACWY control vaccine. Source of these receptors: an adult who received the MenACWY meningococcal vaccine as a control.

The chain has TRBV6-6 and TRBJ2-7; possibly TRBD2 for D (6 bases). Per germline, CDR1 MNHNY and CDR2 SVGAGI (reference sequence). The CDR3 has 12 residues. Trimming stripped 10 bases from V and 0 bases from J, with 10 bases between. The CDR3 nucleotides are TGTGCCACCGGGACTGTCTCCTACGAGCAGTACTTC. Translation gives CATGTVSYEQYF.

CDR3 coding DNA: TGTGCCAGCAGTCCCAGTATGGGTCGGACTGAGCAGTTCTTC. This gives the protein CASSPSMGRTEQFF. This chain joins TRBV27 and TRBJ2-1; D is unclear. Germline values: CDR1 MNHEY, CDR2 SMNVEV (reference sequence). This CDR3 is 14 amino acids long. The germline V and J ends were trimmed by 5 bases and 9 bases, with 17 bases remaining between them.

This clone was observed a few times. The V and J genes are TRBV28 and TRBJ1-5, with TRBD1 matching over 9 bases. Germline CDR1 and CDR2: MDHEN and SYDVKM. The CDR3 is 16 residues long. The J segment lost 3 bases and the V segment lost 8 bases, leaving 11 bases of the junction unmatched. The CDR3 protein is CASGGPGTGNNQPQHF. The CDR3 DNA is TGTGCCAGCGGCGGGCCCGGGACAGGGAACAATCAGCCCCAGCATTTT. Based on the CDR3 plus reference TRBV28 and TRBJ1-5, the full variable domain is DVKVTQSSRYLVKRTGEKVFLECVQDMDHENMFWYRQDPGLGLRLIYFSYDVKMKEKGDIPEGYSVSREKKERFSLILESASTNQTSMYLCASGGPGTGNNQPQHFGDGTRLSIL.

This chain joins TRBV5-1 and TRBJ1-4; D possibly corresponds to TRBD1 (5 bases). Trimming took 4 bases from V and 2 from J, leaving 15 bases between them. This CDR3 region has 16 residues. Germline-derived CDR1 and CDR2 are SGHRS and YFSETQ. The CDR3, as DNA: TGCGCCAGCAGCACTGGCAGGGTGGCTACTAATGAAAAACTGTTTTTT. Residues: CASSTGRVATNEKLFF.

The V call is TRBV27, the J call TRBJ1-2, with D unclear. This CDR3 comprises 13 residues. Germline CDR1 reads MNHEY; CDR2 reads SMNVEV (reference sequence). V was trimmed by 5 bases and J by 4 bases, leaving 11 bases between them. The CDR3 reads CASSLLGSYGYTF. The CDR3 DNA reads as TGTGCCAGCAGTCTCCTAGGGTCCTATGGCTACACCTTC.

The chain uses TRBV4-3 and TRBJ1-1, with D perhaps TRBD1 (6 bases). The germline V and J ends were trimmed by 2 bases and 0 bases, with 10 bases remaining between them. CDR1 is LGHNA and CDR2 is YSLEER in the germline V gene. The CDR3 is 15 residues long. DNA of the CDR3: TGCGCCAGCAGCCAACAGACAGGCATGAACACTGAAGCTTTCTTT. As protein: CASSQQTGMNTEAFF.

This clone was detected only a few times. The chain has TRBV6-5 and TRBJ1-1; D uncertain. V was shortened by 6 bases and J by 5 bases, with 10 bases between the two germline ends. This CDR3 is 12 amino acids long. Germline V CDR1 and CDR2: MNHEY, SVGAGI. DNA of the CDR3: TGTGCCAGCAGGAGAACGGGAACTGAAGCTTTCTTT. Its protein is CASRRTGTEAFF.

The chain is built from TRBV6-1 and TRBJ2-5; a weak D match, TRBD2 (7 bases). The CDR3 loop spans 16 amino acids. Germline CDR1 MNHNS, CDR2 SASEGT. V was pared by 4 bases and J by 5 bases, with 20 bases between. CDR3 amino acids: CASSAPRGAYWETQYF. The CDR3 region has the DNA TGTGCCAGCAGTGCCCCTCGGGGGGCCTATTGGGAGACCCAGTACTTC.

The chain employs TRBV6-4 and TRBJ1-1; no reliable D call. Trimming took 6 bases from V and 2 from J, leaving 10 bases between them. The germline V gene encodes CDR1 MRHNA and CDR2 SNTAGT. CDR3 length equals 13 residues. CDR3 region: CASRGQDNTEAFF. For the CDR3, the DNA is TGTGCCAGCAGAGGGCAGGATAACACTGAAGCTTTCTTT.

This clone was detected only once. This rearrangement joins TRBV6-1 to TRBJ2-6; D gene ambiguous. Germline V gene lookup returns CDR1 MNHNS and CDR2 SASEGT. V was pared by 2 bases and J by 0 bases, with 5 bases between. CDR3 length: 15 amino acids. The CDR3 is CASSERLSGANVLTF. As DNA, the CDR3 is TGTGCCAGCAGTGAAAGGCTCTCTGGGGCCAACGTCCTGACTTTC.

V is TRBV9 and J is TRBJ1-2; 7 nucleotides agree with TRBD1. CDR3 length: 15 amino acids. J was trimmed by 3 bases and V by 3 bases; bases with no gene match: 8. In germline, CDR1 is SGDLS, CDR2 YYNGEE. CDR3 coding DNA: TGTGCCAGCAGCGCCAAGGGGGCGCGGGACTATGGCTACACCTTC. Its translation is CASSAKGARDYGYTF.

The chain employs TRBV3-1 (or the pseudogene TRBV3-2) and TRBJ2-7; either TRBD1 or TRBD2 may fit D (5 bases each). From germline, CDR1 is LGHDT and CDR2 YNNKEL (reference sequence). Trimming took 0 bases from V and 6 from J, leaving 15 bases between them. The CDR3 is 15 amino acids. CDR3 nucleotide sequence: TGTGCCAGCAGCCAAGATCTTGGGGGACGGGGCGAGCAGTACTTC. Residues: CASSQDLGGRGEQYF.

This chain links TRBV12-3 or TRBV12-4 with TRBJ1-6; D unclear. This CDR3 contains 12 residues. The V end lost 6 bases, the J end lost 7 bases, and 7 bases lay between the germline ends. The CDR3 nucleotides read TGTGCCAGCAGCTCGGGGAATTCACCCCTCCACTTT. Translating it yields CASSSGNSPLHF.

The chain links TRBV5-1 to TRBJ2-7; 10 nucleotides agree with TRBD1. The CDR3 is 14 residues long. The ends lost 4 bases at V and 5 bases at J; junction bases unmatched: 6. Looked up from germline, CDR1 is SGHRS and CDR2 is YFSETQ. For the CDR3, the DNA is TGCGCCAGCAGCCAAGACAGGGGGCAGAACGAGCAGTACTTC. It yields the protein CASSQDRGQNEQYF.

The chain couples TRBV11-2 to TRBJ2-7; 7 positions agree with TRBD2. Germline CDR1 and CDR2: SGHAT and FQNNGV. This CDR3 has 16 residues. The J segment lost 5 bases and the V segment lost 1 base, leaving 11 bases of the junction unmatched. The DNA for the CDR3 is TGTGCCAGCAGCTTAGGAGGACTAGTGTTTTCTCACGAGCAGTACTTC. This codes for CASSLGGLVFSHEQYF.

The CDR3 sequence: CASSVDQGDTEAFF. The CDR3 DNA reads TGTGCCAGCAGCGTAGACCAGGGTGACACTGAAGCTTTCTTT. V and J are TRBV9 and TRBJ1-1; tentative D call: TRBD1 (5 bases). CDR1 SGDLS and CDR2 YYNGEE come from the germline V gene. The CDR3 length is 14 residues. V lost 0 bases and J 3 bases, leaving 9 bases between the germline ends.

The chain uses TRBV18 and TRBJ1-5; no clear D. The germline V gene has CDR1 KGHSH and CDR2 LQKENI. The CDR3 spans 14 residues. Between the trimmed V and J ends, which lost 2 bases and 0 bases, there was a span of 5 bases. CDR3 region: CASSPEGSNQPQHF. As DNA, the CDR3 is TGTGCCAGCTCACCAGAGGGTAGCAATCAGCCCCAGCATTTT. Full variable domain (remainder filled in from reference TRBV18 and TRBJ1-5): NAGVMQNPRHLVRRRGQEARLRCSPMKGHSHVYWYRQLPEEGLKFMVYLQKENIIDESGMPKERFSAEFPKEGPSILRIQQVVRGDSAAYFCASSPEGSNQPQHFGDGTRLSIL.

The J gene is TRBJ1-1, the V gene TRBV19; no clear D. This CDR3 is built from 12 residues. V was shortened by 1 base and J by 7 bases, with 7 bases between the two germline ends. The germline V gene encodes CDR1 LNHDA and CDR2 SQIVND (reference sequence). As DNA, the CDR3 is TGTGCCAGTAGTATAGGCGCAGTTGAAGCTTTCTTT. Translated, it gives CASSIGAVEAFF.

The chain employs TRBV24-1 and TRBJ1-3; D unclear. Germline loops: CDR1 KGHDR, CDR2 SFDVKD. There are 13 residues in the CDR3. V was pared by 4 bases and J by 4 bases, with 7 bases between. Here the CDR3 reads CATSDALGNTIYF. For the CDR3, the DNA is TGTGCCACCAGTGACGCCCTGGGAAACACCATATATTTT.

The chain carries TRBV4-3 and TRBJ2-1; tentative D call: TRBD2 (5 bases). Per the germline V gene, CDR1 is LGHNA and CDR2 is YSLEER. The CDR3 has 17 residues. V was cut by 0 bases and J by 0 bases, with 12 bases left in between. In DNA form, the CDR3 reads TGCGCCAGCAGCCAAGAAGCGCTGGCGGGCTCCTACAATGAGCAGTTCTTC. Translation gives CASSQEALAGSYNEQFF.